The clone carrying this TCR beta chain was detected once. Its target is not known. Points from the study as a whole: Tumor Tregs overlapped most with tumor, then blood, naive CD4+ cells. The larger cohort examined one V-J beta rearrangement, not whole repertoires. Tumor memory CD4+ T cell TCR gene usage was found to cluster with blood and lymph node memory CD4+ cells and with lymph node naive CD4+ cells.

The CDR3 loop spans 13 amino acids. The V end was cut by 6 bases, the J end by 3 bases, with 8 bases between. Germline CDR1 and CDR2: SGHAT and FQNNGV. Full-length variable regions came from constant-region reverse primers plus semi-nested Nested Universal Primer A PCR. TCRdb reanalysed the 5' RACE reads using MiXCR and keeps one entry per CDR3 protein. The table lists thousands of distinct CDR3 sequences, more than 50% of them singletons, with approximately 6.2% in the top ten. The sequence derives from a female donor with breast cancer. Sequenced sample: tumor-infiltrating memory CD4+ T cells sorted from the breast tumor. Documented subset: memory CD4+ T cells, CD4+CD45RO+CD25-. The rearrangement joins TRBV11-2 to TRBJ2-2; D is ambiguous. CDR3 DNA sequence: TGTGCCAGCAGAAACCGGGACACCGGGGAGCTGTTTTTT. This sequence encodes CASRNRDTGELFF.